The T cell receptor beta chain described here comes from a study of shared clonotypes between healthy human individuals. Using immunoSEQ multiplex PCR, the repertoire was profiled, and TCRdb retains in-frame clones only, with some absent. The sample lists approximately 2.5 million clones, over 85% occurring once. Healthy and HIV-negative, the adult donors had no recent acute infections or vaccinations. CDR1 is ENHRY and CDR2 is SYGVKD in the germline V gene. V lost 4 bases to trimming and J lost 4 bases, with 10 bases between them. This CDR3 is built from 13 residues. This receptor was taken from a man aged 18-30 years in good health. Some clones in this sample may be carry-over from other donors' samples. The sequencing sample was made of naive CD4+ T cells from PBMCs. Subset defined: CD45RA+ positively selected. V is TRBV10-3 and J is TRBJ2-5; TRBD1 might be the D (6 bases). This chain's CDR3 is CAISVAQGETQYF. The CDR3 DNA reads TGTGCCATCAGTGTCGCACAGGGAGAGACCCAGTACTTC.